The next 4 T cell receptor beta chains were all read from a single sample in a study of blood T cell repertoires in COVID-19. Data came from immunoSEQ multiplex PCR; TCRdb stores just in-frame clones and leaves some out. The sample lists approximately 400,000 clones, approximately 90% occurring once. The material sequenced was peripheral blood. The receptors shown here come from a woman aged 50 to 60 with COVID-19, enrolled during active disease.

V is TRBV6-6 and J is TRBJ2-7; 9 bases agree with TRBD1. The CDR3 length is 13 residues. Germline CDR1 and CDR2: MNHNY and SVGAGI (reference sequence). The V gene end was trimmed by 5 bases and the J gene end by 4 bases; junction bases not matched to a gene: 3. The CDR3 coding sequence is TGTGCCAGCAGTCCCGGGACAGGGTACGAGCAGTACTTC. Its translation is CASSPGTGYEQYF.

This clone was detected only a few times. The chain recombines TRBV19 with TRBJ1-1; 7 nucleotides align to TRBD1. The CDR3 has 14 residues. V was clipped by 0 bases and J by 5 bases; unmatched bases: 3. Per the germline V gene, CDR1 is LNHDA and CDR2 is SQIVND (reference sequence). The CDR3 spells CASSIDGRGTEAFF. The CDR3 DNA reads as TGTGCCAGTAGTATAGATGGCAGGGGGACTGAAGCTTTCTTT. Looking up the rest from reference TRBV19 and TRBJ1-1 gives the full variable domain: DGGITQSPKYLFRKEGQNVTLSCEQNLNHDAMYWYRQDPGQGLRLIYYSQIVNDFQKGDIAEGYSVSREKKESFPLTVTSAQKNPTAFYLCASSIDGRGTEAFFGQGTRLTVV.

CDR3 in DNA: TGTGCCAGCAGTCCAAACAGGGGCGTAAAGCAAAAACTGTTTTTT. Translating gives CASSPNRGVKQKLFF. This sequence joins TRBV28 and TRBJ1-4, with 7 bases lining up with TRBD1. Germline-derived CDR1 and CDR2 are MDHEN and SYDVKM. The CDR3 covers 15 residues. V shed 5 bases, J shed 9 bases, and the junction held 12 bases outside the gene matches.

V usage is TRBV6-1 and J usage is TRBJ1-6; D is possibly TRBD1 (5 bases). Trimming pared 3 bases from V and 7 bases from J, leaving 16 bases between. Germline V lookup: CDR1 MNHNS, CDR2 SASEGT. CDR3 length: 16 residues. In DNA, the CDR3 is TGTGCCAGCAGTGATTACGCGGGGCGTCGGAATTCACCCCTCCACTTT. This translates into CASSDYAGRRNSPLHF.